This T cell receptor (beta chain) was recovered during a study of cytotoxic CD8 clonotypes in ibrutinib-treated CLL. Notes on the study in general: Against age-matched healthy donors, baseline clonality ran higher and tracked circulating CD8+ T-cell counts. Clonality increased with ibrutinib response but returned toward baseline at progression.

Some clones are missing from TCRdb's copy, which holds only in-frame ones; the method was immunoSEQ multiplex PCR. The data show thousands of clones, with around 80% seen just once and about 3.7% held by the top ten. The V gene end was trimmed by 5 bases and the J gene end by 8 bases; junction bases not matched to a gene: 13. Germline V gives CDR1 MDHEN, CDR2 SYDVKM. This CDR3 is 17 amino acids long. Remarks on this clone: What it binds is not known.

The sequenced sample was PBMCs, obtained before ibrutinib treatment. The clonotype comes from a human donor with chronic lymphocytic leukemia. The V call is TRBV28, the J call TRBJ1-4, with 11 bases fitting TRBD1. The CDR3 spells CASSPRDRGKKKEKLFF. DNA of the CDR3: TGTGCCAGCAGTCCGAGGGACAGGGGGAAAAAGAAAGAAAAACTGTTTTTT.